This paragraph reports one T cell receptor (beta chain). Its specificity is not known. The data were taken from a study of shared clonotypes between healthy human individuals. At the level of the study: Donor composition was a couple of women and three men, aged 18 to 49. Study results and caveats: Despite large depth, sorted-subset datasets appeared incompletely sequenced. Represented diversity (both genetic and exposure-history) was limited by the small number of donors.

CDR1 and CDR2 from the germline V gene are SGHTA and FQGNSA. V was clipped by 3 bases and J by 1 base, with 1 base between them. This CDR3 contains 12 residues. The authors divided CD4+ cells into CD45RA+ naive and CD45RA-negative memory subsets. TCRdb keeps only in-frame clones here, not all; method: immunoSEQ multiplex PCR. This table has hundreds of thousands of clones, roughly 70% appearing once. The V call is TRBV7-2, the J call TRBJ2-1; the D is unclear. The sequence came from a woman aged 25 to 39 in good health. The material sequenced was memory CD4+ T cells sorted from blood. Subset indicated: CD45RA-negative fraction. CDR3 in DNA: TGTGCCAGCAGCTTGTCCTACAATGAGCAGTTCTTC. As protein: CASSLSYNEQFF.